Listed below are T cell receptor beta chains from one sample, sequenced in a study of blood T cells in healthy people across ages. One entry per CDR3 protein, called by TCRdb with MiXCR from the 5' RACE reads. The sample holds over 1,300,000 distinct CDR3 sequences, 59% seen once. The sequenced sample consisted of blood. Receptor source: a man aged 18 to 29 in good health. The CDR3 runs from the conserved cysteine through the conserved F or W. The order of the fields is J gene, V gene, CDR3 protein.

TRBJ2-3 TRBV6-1 CASLWGGAADTQYF
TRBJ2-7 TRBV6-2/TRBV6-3 CASSYFGDRTYEQYF
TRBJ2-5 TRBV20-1 CSALPHWVEETQYF
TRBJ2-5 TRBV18 CASSHRDSRLETQYF
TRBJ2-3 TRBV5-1 CASKIWASGGLTDTQYF
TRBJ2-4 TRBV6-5 CASSYSELAKNIQYF
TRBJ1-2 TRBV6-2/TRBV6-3 CASSRPGTGGIDGYTF
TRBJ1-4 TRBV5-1 CASSSGGLNEKLFF
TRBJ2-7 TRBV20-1 CSANRDRGYEQYF
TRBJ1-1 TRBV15 CATSSPVNGPHEAFF
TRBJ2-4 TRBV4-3 CASSQVQGAKNIQYF
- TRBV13 CASNVGQALGVYEQYF
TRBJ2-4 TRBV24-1 CATSDQNIQYF
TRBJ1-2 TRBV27 CASSSFRGGNYGYTF
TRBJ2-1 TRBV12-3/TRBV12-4 CASSLDGGDNNEQFF
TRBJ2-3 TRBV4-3 CASSQDERVATTDTQYF